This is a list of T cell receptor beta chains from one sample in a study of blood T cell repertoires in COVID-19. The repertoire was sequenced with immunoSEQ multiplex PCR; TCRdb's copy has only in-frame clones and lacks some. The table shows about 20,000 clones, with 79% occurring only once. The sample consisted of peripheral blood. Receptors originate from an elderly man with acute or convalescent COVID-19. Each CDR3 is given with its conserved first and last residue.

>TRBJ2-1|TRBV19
CANSGGRGYNEQFF
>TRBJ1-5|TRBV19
CASSIKDSLNQPQHF
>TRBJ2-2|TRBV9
CASSVTLDTGELFF
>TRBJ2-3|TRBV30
CAWSVPDGAGTDTQYF
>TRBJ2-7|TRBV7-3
CASSLQRGPFREQYF
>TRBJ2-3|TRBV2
CASRAPSGASTDTQYF
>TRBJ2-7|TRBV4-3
CASSQGFVAGRSSYEQYF
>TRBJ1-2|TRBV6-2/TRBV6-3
CASSPTGGSYNYGYTF
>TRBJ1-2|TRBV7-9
CASSYDRANYGYTF
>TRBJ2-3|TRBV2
CASSERANTQYF
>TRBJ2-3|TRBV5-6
CASSPDRDSLYTDTQYF
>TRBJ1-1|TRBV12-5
CASGLDAAGTVNTEAFF
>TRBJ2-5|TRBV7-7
CASSLLGRQETQYF
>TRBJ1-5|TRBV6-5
CASSRDRGGNQPQHF
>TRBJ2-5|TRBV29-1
CSVVSQGRVGTQYF
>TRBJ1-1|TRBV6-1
CASSGGGGLMNTEAFF
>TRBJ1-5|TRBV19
CASSRVQGFENQPQHF
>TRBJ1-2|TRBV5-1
CASSPGTAYGYTF
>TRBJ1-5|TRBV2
CASSQQGPQPQHF
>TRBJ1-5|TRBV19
CASSYRVDQPQHF
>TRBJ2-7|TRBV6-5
CASSLGQGGYEQYF
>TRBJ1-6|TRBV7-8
CASSLGGTGGQSPLHF
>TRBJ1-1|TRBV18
CASSRLGREDRNTEAFF
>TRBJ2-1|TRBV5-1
CASSLVPTSGSVYEQFF
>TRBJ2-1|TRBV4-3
CASSQLLAGVGEQFF
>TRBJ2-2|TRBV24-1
CATSDYRGTTGELFF
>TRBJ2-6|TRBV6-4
CASGGAGGASGANVLTF